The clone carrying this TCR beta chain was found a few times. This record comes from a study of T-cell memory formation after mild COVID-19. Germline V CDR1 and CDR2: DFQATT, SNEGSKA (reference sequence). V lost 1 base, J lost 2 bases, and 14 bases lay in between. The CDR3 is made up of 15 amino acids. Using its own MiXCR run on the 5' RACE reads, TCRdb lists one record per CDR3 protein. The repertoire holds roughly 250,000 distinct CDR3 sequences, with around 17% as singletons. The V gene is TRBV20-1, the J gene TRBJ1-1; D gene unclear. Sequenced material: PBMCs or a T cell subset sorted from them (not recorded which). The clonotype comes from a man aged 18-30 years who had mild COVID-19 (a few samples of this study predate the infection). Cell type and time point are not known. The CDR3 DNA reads TGCAGTGCTAGAGCAGTGGGTAGGGATAACACTGAAGCTTTCTTT. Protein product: CSARAVGRDNTEAFF.